This T cell receptor beta chain emerged from a study of cytomegalovirus exposure and HLA in healthy donors. Details on this clone: Its antigen is unidentified.

Study-wide points: HLA alleles showed associations with 15,000 to 20,000 TCR beta sequences in a later analysis, at a 0.05 false discovery rate. Roughly uniform depth of sequencing across donors was assumed in presence/absence analyses. For most TCR beta V segments, an earlier analysis put the productive rate at about 87% or about 30% of the time.

CDR1 is SGHDN, CDR2 FVKESK, per germline. This CDR3 comprises 16 residues. Trimming cost V 0 bases and J 6 bases, with 15 bases left between them. 60 Vbeta and 13 Jbeta primers were used in PCR. Produced via immunoSEQ multiplex PCR; TCRdb's table is partial and in-frame only. The table lists some 130,000 clones, around a tenth of them singletons, with less than 2% in the top ten. The clonotype originates from a man in his fifties or sixties in good health and CMV-seronegative. The chain links TRBV14 to TRBJ2-1; D not certain. What was sequenced was PBMCs. The CDR3 coding sequence is TGTGCCAGCAGCCAAGATGGAACAAATCAGGTCAATGAGCAGTTCTTC. Translated, it gives CASSQDGTNQVNEQFF.